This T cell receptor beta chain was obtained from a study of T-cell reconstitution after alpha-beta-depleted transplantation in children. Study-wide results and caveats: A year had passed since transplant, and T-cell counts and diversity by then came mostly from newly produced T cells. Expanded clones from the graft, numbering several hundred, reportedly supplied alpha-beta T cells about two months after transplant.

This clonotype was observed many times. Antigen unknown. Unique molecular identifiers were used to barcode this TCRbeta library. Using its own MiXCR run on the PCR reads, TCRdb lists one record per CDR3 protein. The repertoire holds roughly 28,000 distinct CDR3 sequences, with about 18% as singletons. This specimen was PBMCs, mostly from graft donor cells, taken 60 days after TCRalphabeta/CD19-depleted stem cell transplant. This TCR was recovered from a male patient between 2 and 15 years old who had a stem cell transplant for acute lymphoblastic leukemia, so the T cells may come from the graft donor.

The CDR3: CATTNDKGIHEQYF. As DNA, the CDR3 is TGTGCCACCACTAACGACAAGGGGATCCACGAGCAGTACTTC. The chain has TRBV6-5 and TRBJ2-7; D is possibly TRBD1 (5 bases). Per germline, CDR1 MNHEY and CDR2 SVGAGI. V was cut by 10 bases and J by 5 bases, with 21 bases left in between. The CDR3 runs 14 residues.